This TCR beta chain appears in the sequencing data of a study of blood T cell repertoires in COVID-19. Study details: Sample material is recorded as cDNA or gDNA derived from T cells, B-cell-depleted T cells, or PBMCs.

Assay used: immunoSEQ multiplex PCR; TCRdb lists only in-frame clones, some missing. The sample includes about 270,000 clones, over 75% of them seen just once. The CDR3 runs 12 residues. Germline V gives CDR1 SQVTM, CDR2 ANQGSEA. Assignment of participants to cohorts was predicated upon participant-reported clinical history. Two negative PCRs, clearance, or symptom resolution characterized the recovered Cohort 3 donors. V is TRBV29-1 and J is TRBJ2-2, with 7 positions matching TRBD1. The clonotype was recovered from a woman aged 18-35 years who had recovered from COVID-19. Sequencing was performed on PBMCs or T cells enriched from blood (not recorded which). In nucleotides, the CDR3 is TGCAGTGGTTTCAGGGGGTCCGGGGAGCTGTTTTTT. Translating it yields CSGFRGSGELFF.